The 9 T cell receptor beta chains below all came from one sample that was sequenced in a study of T cell repertoires in cytomegalovirus infection. No antigen is known for these receptors. TCRdb re-called the reads through MiXCR, storing one row per CDR3 protein. The table has approximately 120,000 distinct CDR3 sequences, 32% seen once; the top ten hold under 70%. The material sequenced was CD8+ T cells from cultured PBMCs, taken from culture after CMV antigen stimulation. These TCRs come from a human donor in good health (CMV status not recorded). Some clones in this sample may be carry-over from other donors' samples.

This clonotype was counted between two and nine times. The rearrangement uses TRBV12-5 and TRBJ1-4; the match to TRBD1 covers 7 bases. The trim removed 4 bases at V and 0 bases at J, leaving 5 bases unmatched. The CDR3 contains 16 residues. Germline V gene lookup returns CDR1 LGHNT and CDR2 FRNRAP. CDR3 residues: CASGWGTDATNEKLFF. The CDR3 bases are TGTGCTAGTGGTTGGGGGACAGACGCAACTAATGAAAAACTGTTTTTT. Complete variable domain (other parts from reference TRBV12-5 and TRBJ1-4): DARVTQTPRHKVTEMGQEVTMRCQPILGHNTVFWYRQTMMQGLELLAYFRNRAPLDDSGMPKDRFSAEMPDATLATLKIQPSEPRDSAVYFCASGWGTDATNEKLFFGSGTQLSVL.

This clonotype was seen a few times. V and J are TRBV7-8 and TRBJ2-1, with TRBD1 identical over 9 bases. CDR1 and CDR2 from the germline V gene are SGHVS and FQNEAQ. The V and J ends lost 1 base and 4 bases, in that order; junction bases with no gene match: 5. The CDR3 extends over 16 amino acids. The CDR3 DNA sequence: TGTGCCAGCAGCTTAGAGGGGACAGGGTTTTACAATGAGCAGTTCTTC. Its translation is CASSLEGTGFYNEQFF.

The V call is TRBV20-1, the J call TRBJ2-1; 9 bases are shared with TRBD2. Unmatched junction bases numbered 9, after V lost 5 bases and J lost 10 bases. The CDR3 is 13 residues long. Germline CDR1 reads DFQATT; CDR2 reads SNEGSKA (reference sequence). In DNA form, the CDR3 reads TGCAGTGCTCCCGGGACTAGCTGGGGGGAGCAGTTCTTC. This gives the protein CSAPGTSWGEQFF.

J is TRBJ1-4 and V is TRBV28; D is undetermined. Germline CDR1 and CDR2: MDHEN and SYDVKM. The CDR3 consists of 14 residues. Trimming pared 4 bases from V and 4 bases from J, leaving 10 bases between. The CDR3 sequence: CASSSPDDNEKLFF. In DNA form, the CDR3 reads TGTGCCAGCAGTTCTCCGGATGATAATGAAAAACTGTTTTTT.

The chain carries TRBV6-2 or TRBV6-3 and TRBJ2-7, with 9 bases lining up with TRBD2. Germline CDR1 and CDR2: MNHEY and SVGEGT. This CDR3 spans 14 amino acids. V lost 6 bases, J lost 3 bases, and 6 bases stayed unmatched. CDR3 protein: CASSLAGEIYEQYF. The CDR3 region has the DNA TGTGCCAGCAGCTTAGCGGGGGAAATCTACGAGCAGTACTTC.

This sequence joins TRBV7-6 and TRBJ2-3; 9 bases match TRBD1. The V gene end was trimmed by 4 bases and the J gene end by 6 bases; junction bases not matched to a gene: 8. CDR1 and CDR2 from the germline V gene are SGHVS and FNYEAQ. The CDR3 length is 15 residues. CDR3 sequence (DNA): TGTGCCAGCAGCTCGGGGACAGGGATTTTGGATACGCAGTATTTT. Translation gives CASSSGTGILDTQYF.

This rearrangement joins TRBV19 to TRBJ1-1; D might be TRBD1 (5 bases). This CDR3 is built from 14 residues. V was clipped by 3 bases and J by 4 bases, with 12 bases between them. Germline V lookup: CDR1 LNHDA, CDR2 SQIVND (reference sequence). In nucleotides, the CDR3 is TGTGCCAGTAGTATTGGGGCTGGGGGCACTGAAGCTTTCTTT. Amino acids: CASSIGAGGTEAFF.

This clonotype has a count of ten or more. The V call is TRBV6-2 or TRBV6-3, the J call TRBJ2-5, with D hard to call. With 5 bases removed from V and 0 bases from J, the gap between germline ends came to 7 bases. The length of the CDR3 is 13 residues. Germline CDR1 MNHEY, CDR2 SVGEGT. CDR3 sequence reads: CASSNSYQETQYF. The CDR3 coding sequence is TGTGCCAGCAGTAACAGCTACCAAGAGACCCAGTACTTC.

The V gene is TRBV7-6, the J gene TRBJ2-7; no definite D call. Germline assignment: CDR1 SGHVS and CDR2 FNYEAQ. The CDR3 extends over 11 amino acids. Trimming cost V 5 bases and J 3 bases, with 5 bases left between them. The CDR3 coding sequence is TGTGCCAGCAGCCCCTTCTACGAGCAGTACTTC. As protein: CASSPFYEQYF.